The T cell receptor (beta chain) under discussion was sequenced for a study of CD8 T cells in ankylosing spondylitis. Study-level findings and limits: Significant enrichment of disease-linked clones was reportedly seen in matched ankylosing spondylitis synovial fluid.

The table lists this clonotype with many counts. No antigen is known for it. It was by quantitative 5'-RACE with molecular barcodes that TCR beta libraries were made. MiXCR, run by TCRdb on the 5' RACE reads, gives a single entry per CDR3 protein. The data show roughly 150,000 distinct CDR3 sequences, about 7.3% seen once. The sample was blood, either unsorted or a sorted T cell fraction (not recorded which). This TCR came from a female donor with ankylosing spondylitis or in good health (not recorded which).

The CDR3 region is CSALTGGNQPQHF. Here the CDR3 DNA reads TGCAGTGCTCTGACAGGTGGCAATCAGCCCCAGCATTTT. This chain links TRBV20-1 with TRBJ1-5; D is perhaps TRBD1 (6 bases). CDR3 length: 13 residues. CDR1 is DFQATT, CDR2 SNEGSKA, per germline (reference sequence). Deletions cut 5 bases from V and 2 bases from J, with 10 bases between.